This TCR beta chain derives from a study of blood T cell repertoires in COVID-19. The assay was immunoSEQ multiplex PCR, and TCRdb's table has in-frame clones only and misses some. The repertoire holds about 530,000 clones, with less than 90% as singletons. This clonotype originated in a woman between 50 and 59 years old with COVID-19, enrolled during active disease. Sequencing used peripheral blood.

The CDR3 region has the DNA TGTGCCAGTAGTCCCTCGCTCTCAGCGCGGGATGGCTACACCTTC. Translation: CASSPSLSARDGYTF. The chain joins TRBV19 to TRBJ1-2; D gene uncertain. V was clipped by 5 bases and J by 6 bases, with 19 bases between them. The CDR3 extends over 15 amino acids. CDR1 and CDR2 (germline): LNHDA, SQIVND (reference sequence).